This T cell receptor (beta chain) is from a study of T cell responses to AZD1222 COVID-19 vaccine. Whole-study results and caveats: The donors showed a predominance of white British ancestry and of females, with possible underestimation of clonal diversity. Increased Spike-specific TCR breadth and depth were observed after two AZD1222 doses.

Sequencing used immunoSEQ multiplex PCR; TCRdb keeps in-frame clones, though not all of them. This table holds 120,000 or so clones, about 90% found once. This clone was counted a few times. The antigen is unknown. Germline values: CDR1 MNHEY, CDR2 SVGAGI. Germline trimming cut 7 bases from V and 3 bases from J; bases unmatched to any gene: 11. This CDR3 comprises 15 residues. J is TRBJ2-7 and V is TRBV6-5; TRBD2 aligns across 8 bases. This sequence originates from an adult in good health. The sample was peripheral blood, taken on day 0 of AZD1222 vaccination. The CDR3 region has the DNA TGTGCCAGCACTTCGGCGGGGGCGGGAGGCTACGAGCAGTACTTC. Translating it yields CASTSAGAGGYEQYF.